At least ten counts were recorded for the clone carrying this TCR beta chain. What it recognizes is unknown. This entry comes from a study of early T cells in non-severe SARS-CoV-2 infection. About the study: Chains from this unsorted whole-blood bulk RNA could not be paired.

Trimming left V 5 bases short and J 5 bases short, with 18 bases between. This CDR3 region has 16 residues. Germline CDR1 SEHNR, CDR2 FQNEAQ (reference sequence). General study findings and limits: Matches to VDJdb favored anti-spike CD8 responses and missed private and CD4 specificities.

Researchers attached unique molecular identifiers to individual cDNA molecules. TCRdb re-called the 5' RACE reads through MiXCR, storing one row per CDR3 protein. The sample contains fewer than 50,000 distinct CDR3 sequences, roughly 4% of which appear only once. This TCR came from an adult who was a healthcare worker with PCR-confirmed SARS-CoV-2 infection or an uninfected control (not recorded which). The chain recombines TRBV7-9 with TRBJ2-2; D is uncertain. Material for sequencing was whole blood. The CDR3 DNA sequence: TGTGCCAGCAGCGAAACAGACAACCTGATTACCGGGGAGCTGTTTTTT. It translates to CASSETDNLITGELFF.